The following is a T cell receptor beta chain sequence with its context. This sample is part of a study of blood T cell dynamics during melanoma immunotherapy. The data were produced by immunoSEQ multiplex PCR, yet TCRdb's version contains in-frame clones alone and is incomplete. The sample includes 6,000 or so clones, nearly 90% seen only once; the top ten take approximately 5%. This CDR3 comprises 16 residues. V trimming: 5 bases; J trimming: 5 bases; junction bases outside the gene matches: 13. Germline loops: CDR1 KGHSH, CDR2 LQKENI. Time point indicated: week 3, after first cycle of checkpoint inhibitor.

The sequence was collected from a human donor with melanoma. The sequences come from blood, collected from a patient treated with checkpoint blockade. The chain has TRBV18 and TRBJ2-3; 7 bases match TRBD2. The CDR3 protein is CASSEEIAGPLDTQYF. DNA for the CDR3: TGTGCCAGCTCAGAGGAAATAGCGGGTCCCCTAGATACGCAGTATTTT.